Below, 9 T cell receptor beta chains from the same sample are listed, as sequenced in a study of cytotoxic CD8 clonotypes in ibrutinib-treated CLL. Assay: immunoSEQ multiplex PCR; the TCRdb copy retains only in-frame clones and omits some. The profile shows 58,000 or so clones, less than 75% of them singletons. Specimen: PBMCs, collected after 12 months of ibrutinib treatment. Receptor source: a human donor with chronic lymphocytic leukemia.

This clone was seen a single time. This sequence joins TRBV19 and TRBJ2-3, with D tentatively TRBD1 (5 bases). CDR3 length equals 15 residues. The germline CDR1 and CDR2 sequences are LNHDA and SQIVND (reference sequence). The ends were cut back, 3 bases at V and 6 bases at J, with 16 bases in the middle. The CDR3 region has the DNA TGTGCCAGTAGTATCGGCGACAGCCCCACGGATACGCAGTATTTT. Its protein product is CASSIGDSPTDTQYF.

The chain uses TRBV4-1 and TRBJ1-3; a possible D gene is TRBD1 (5 bases). Trimming removed 2 bases from V and 8 bases from J, with 13 bases in between. Germline CDR1 reads MGHRA; CDR2 reads YSYEKL. This CDR3 region has 14 residues. CDR3 amino acids: CASSQPQVGHTIYF. In DNA form, the CDR3 reads TGCGCCAGCAGCCAACCACAGGTTGGGCACACCATATATTTT.

This clone has more than one count but fewer than ten. V gene TRBV18 combines with J gene TRBJ1-3; D is unclear. The CDR3 runs 16 residues. The V end lost 3 bases, the J end lost 0 bases, and 12 bases lay between the germline ends. The V gene's germline CDR1 is KGHSH and CDR2 LQKENI. CDR3 nucleotide sequence: TGTGCCAGCTCACCGACCAGGACGAGCTCTGGAAACACCATATATTTT. Amino acid sequence: CASSPTRTSSGNTIYF.

This chain connects TRBV7-8 to TRBJ2-3, with 7 bases identical to TRBD1. CDR1 is SGHVS and CDR2 is FQNEAQ in the germline V gene. CDR3 length equals 15 residues. The trim removed 4 bases at V and 8 bases at J, leaving 12 bases unmatched. CDR3 region: CASSSKGTAGGTQYF. In nucleotides, the CDR3 is TGTGCCAGCAGCTCGAAAGGGACAGCTGGTGGTACGCAGTATTTT.

A few counts support this clone. The V call is TRBV4-1, the J call TRBJ1-5; TRBD1 might be the D (5 bases). CDR3 length: 14 amino acids. Trimming pared 5 bases from V and 5 bases from J, leaving 13 bases between. Per the germline V gene, CDR1 is MGHRA and CDR2 is YSYEKL. The CDR3 region is CASSEGLDDQPQHF. The CDR3 DNA sequence: TGCGCCAGCAGCGAGGGGTTGGATGATCAGCCCCAGCATTTT.

This clone was counted only a few times. Other DNA sequences in this specimen translate into the identical CDR3. The rearrangement links TRBV19 to TRBJ1-5; perhaps TRBD1 as D (6 bases). The CDR3 consists of 14 residues. CDR1 and CDR2 from the germline V gene are LNHDA and SQIVND (reference sequence). The V end lost 6 bases, the J end lost 3 bases, and 12 bases lay between the germline ends. In DNA, the CDR3 is TGTGCCAGTAGGGACAGACAAAACAATCAGCCCCAGCATTTT. The encoded protein is CASRDRQNNQPQHF.

CDR3 in DNA: TGTGCCAGCACCCGAACCCGGGGCACAGATACGCAGTATTTT. Translation: CASTRTRGTDTQYF. V usage is TRBV9 and J usage is TRBJ2-3; D is undetermined. Germline CDR1 is SGDLS and CDR2 is YYNGEE. The CDR3 is 14 residues long. V dropped 6 bases and J dropped 1 base, with 12 bases sitting between them.

The rearrangement uses TRBV6-9 and TRBJ2-7; tentative D call: TRBD1 (5 bases). The V gene's germline CDR1 is MNHGY and CDR2 SVAAGI. The CDR3 spans 13 residues. Trimming shortened V by 2 bases and J by 3 bases, and 8 bases separated the two germline ends. The chain's CDR3 is CASSYIRVYEQYV. CDR3 nucleotide sequence: TGTGCCAGCAGTTATATCAGGGTCTACGAGCAGTACGTC.

The rearrangement joins TRBV29-1 to TRBJ2-3, with 10 nucleotides matching TRBD1. CDR3 length: 15 residues. V lost 4 bases, J lost 2 bases, and 6 bases stayed unmatched. Per the germline V gene, CDR1 is SQVTM and CDR2 is ANQGSEA. The CDR3 spells CSVARDRGHTDTQYF. The CDR3 coding sequence is TGCAGCGTTGCTAGGGACAGGGGCCACACAGATACGCAGTATTTT.